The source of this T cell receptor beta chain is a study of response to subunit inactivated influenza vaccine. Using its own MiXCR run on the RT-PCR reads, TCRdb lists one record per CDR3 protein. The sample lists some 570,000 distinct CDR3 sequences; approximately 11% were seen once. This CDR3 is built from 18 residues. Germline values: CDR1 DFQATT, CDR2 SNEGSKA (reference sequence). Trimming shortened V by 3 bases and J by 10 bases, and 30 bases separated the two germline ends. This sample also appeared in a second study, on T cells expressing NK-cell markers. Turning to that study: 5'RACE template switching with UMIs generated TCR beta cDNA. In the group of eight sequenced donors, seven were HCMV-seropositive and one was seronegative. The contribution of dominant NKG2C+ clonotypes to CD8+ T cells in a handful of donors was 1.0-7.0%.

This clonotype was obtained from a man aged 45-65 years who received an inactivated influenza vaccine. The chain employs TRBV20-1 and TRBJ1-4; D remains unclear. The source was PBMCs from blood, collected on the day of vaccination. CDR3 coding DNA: TGCAGTGCTAGTGGGCCTGTTGCCAAAAGGAAAGCAAGAAGAAAACTGTTTTTT. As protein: CSASGPVAKRKARRKLFF.